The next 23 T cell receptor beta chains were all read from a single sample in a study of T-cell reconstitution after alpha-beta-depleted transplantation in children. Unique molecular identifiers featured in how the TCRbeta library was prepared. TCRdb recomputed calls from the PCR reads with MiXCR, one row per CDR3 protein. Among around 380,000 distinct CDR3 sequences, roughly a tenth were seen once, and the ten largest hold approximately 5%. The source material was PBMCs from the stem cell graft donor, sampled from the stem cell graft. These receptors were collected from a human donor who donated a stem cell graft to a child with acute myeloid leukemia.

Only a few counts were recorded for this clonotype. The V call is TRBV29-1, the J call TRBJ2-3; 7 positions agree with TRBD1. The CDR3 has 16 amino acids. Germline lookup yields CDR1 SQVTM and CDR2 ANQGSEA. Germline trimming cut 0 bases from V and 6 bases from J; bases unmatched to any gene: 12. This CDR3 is CSVEDRMRQGPDTQYF. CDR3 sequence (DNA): TGCAGCGTTGAAGATCGGATGAGACAGGGCCCCGATACGCAGTATTTT.

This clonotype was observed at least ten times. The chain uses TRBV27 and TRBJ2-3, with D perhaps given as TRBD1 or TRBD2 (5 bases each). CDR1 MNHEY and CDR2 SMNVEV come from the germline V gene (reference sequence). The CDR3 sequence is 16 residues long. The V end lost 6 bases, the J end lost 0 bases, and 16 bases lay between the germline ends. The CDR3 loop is CASRNFPGPSTDTQYF. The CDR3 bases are TGTGCCAGCAGAAACTTTCCGGGGCCTAGCACAGATACGCAGTATTTT.

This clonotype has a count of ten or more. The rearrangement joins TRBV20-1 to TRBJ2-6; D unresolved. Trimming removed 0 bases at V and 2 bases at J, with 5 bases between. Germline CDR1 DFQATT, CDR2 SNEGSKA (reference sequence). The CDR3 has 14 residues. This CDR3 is CSARDQTGANVLTF. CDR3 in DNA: TGCAGTGCTAGAGATCAAACTGGGGCCAACGTCCTGACTTTC.

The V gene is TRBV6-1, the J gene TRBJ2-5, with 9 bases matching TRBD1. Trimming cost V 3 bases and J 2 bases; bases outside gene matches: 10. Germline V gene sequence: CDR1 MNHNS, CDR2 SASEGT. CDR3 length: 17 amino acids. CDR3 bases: TGTGCCAGCAGTGACCCCGGGACAGGGATAGGTCAAGAGACCCAGTACTTC. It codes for CASSDPGTGIGQETQYF.

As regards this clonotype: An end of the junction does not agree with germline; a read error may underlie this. The CDR3 here is CASSRQGIYQHQHF. In nucleotides, the CDR3 is TGTGCCAGCAGCCGCCAGGGGATCTATCAGCACCAGCATTTT. The chain uses TRBV12-3 or TRBV12-4 and TRBJ1-5, with a tentative D call TRBD1 (6 bases). The length of the CDR3 is 14 residues.

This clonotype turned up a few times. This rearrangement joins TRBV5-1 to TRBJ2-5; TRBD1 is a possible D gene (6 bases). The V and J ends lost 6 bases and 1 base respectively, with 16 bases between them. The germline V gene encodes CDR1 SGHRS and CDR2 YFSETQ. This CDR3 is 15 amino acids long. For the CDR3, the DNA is TGCGCCAGCACATCAGGGGTGGCAGCCCAAGAGACCCAGTACTTC. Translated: CASTSGVAAQETQYF.

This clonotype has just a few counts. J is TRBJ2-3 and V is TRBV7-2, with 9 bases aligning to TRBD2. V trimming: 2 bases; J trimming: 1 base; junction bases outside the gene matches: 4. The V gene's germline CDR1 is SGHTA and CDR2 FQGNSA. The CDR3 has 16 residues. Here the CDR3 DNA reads TGTGCCAGCAGCTTATATGGCGGGAGGGGCACAGATACGCAGTATTTT. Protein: CASSLYGGRGTDTQYF.

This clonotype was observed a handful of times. The CDR3 loop reads CASTGRLLNTGELFF. DNA of the CDR3: TGTGCCAGCACCGGGAGACTCTTGAACACCGGGGAGCTGTTTTTT. The genes are TRBV7-9 and TRBJ2-2, with D perhaps matching TRBD2 (6 bases). Trimming cost V 7 bases and J 1 base, with 13 bases left between them. The CDR3 runs to 15 residues. The V gene's germline CDR1 is SEHNR and CDR2 FQNEAQ (reference sequence).

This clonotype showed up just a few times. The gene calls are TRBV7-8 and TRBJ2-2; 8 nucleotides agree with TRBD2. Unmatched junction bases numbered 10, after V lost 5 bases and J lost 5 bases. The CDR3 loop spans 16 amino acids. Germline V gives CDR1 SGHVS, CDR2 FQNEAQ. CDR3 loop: CASSRGGGLGTGELFF. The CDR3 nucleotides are TGTGCCAGCAGCAGGGGGGGGGGACTAGGGACCGGGGAGCTGTTTTTT. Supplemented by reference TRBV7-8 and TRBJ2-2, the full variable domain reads GAGVSQSPRYKVAKRGQDVALRCDPISGHVSLFWYQQALGQGPEFLTYFQNEAQLDKSGLPSDRFFAERPEGSVSTLKIQRTQQEDSAVYLCASSRGGGLGTGELFFGEGSRLTVL.

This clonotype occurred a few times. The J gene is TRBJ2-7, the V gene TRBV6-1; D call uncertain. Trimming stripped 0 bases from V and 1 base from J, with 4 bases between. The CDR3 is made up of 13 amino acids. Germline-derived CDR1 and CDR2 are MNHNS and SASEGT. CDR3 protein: CASSEAGSYEQYV. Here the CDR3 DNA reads TGTGCCAGCAGTGAAGCGGGATCCTACGAGCAGTACGTC.

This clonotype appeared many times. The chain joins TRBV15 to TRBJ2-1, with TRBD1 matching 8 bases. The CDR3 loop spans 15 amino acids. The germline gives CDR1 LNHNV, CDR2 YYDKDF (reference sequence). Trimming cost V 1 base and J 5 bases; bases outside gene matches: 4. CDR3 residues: CATSRVRTGNNEQFF. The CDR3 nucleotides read TGTGCCACCAGCAGAGTTCGGACAGGGAACAATGAGCAGTTCTTC.

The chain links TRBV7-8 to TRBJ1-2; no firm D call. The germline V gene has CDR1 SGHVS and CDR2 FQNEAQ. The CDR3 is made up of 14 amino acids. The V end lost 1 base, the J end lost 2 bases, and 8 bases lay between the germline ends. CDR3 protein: CASSLEMLNYGYTF. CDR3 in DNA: TGTGCCAGCAGCTTAGAAATGTTGAACTATGGCTACACCTTC.

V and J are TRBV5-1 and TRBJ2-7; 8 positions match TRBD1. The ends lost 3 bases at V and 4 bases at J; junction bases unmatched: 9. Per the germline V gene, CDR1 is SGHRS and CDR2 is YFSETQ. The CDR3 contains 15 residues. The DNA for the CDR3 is TGCGCCAGCAGCTCACAGGGGGAAGCTAGGTACGAGCAGTACTTC. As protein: CASSSQGEARYEQYF.

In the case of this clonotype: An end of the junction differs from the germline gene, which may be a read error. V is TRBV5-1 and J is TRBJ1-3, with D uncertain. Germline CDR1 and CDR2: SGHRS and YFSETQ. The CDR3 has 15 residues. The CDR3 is CASSPGRLSGTTIYF. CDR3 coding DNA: TGCGCCAGCAGCCCCGGACGGCTCTCTGGAACCACCATATATTTT. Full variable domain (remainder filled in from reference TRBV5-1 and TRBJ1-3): KAGVTQTPRYLIKTRGQQVTLSCSPISGHRSVSWYQQTPGQGLQFLFEYFSETQRNKGNFPGRFSGRQFSNSRSEMNVSTLELGDSALYLCASSPGRLSGTTIYFGEGSWLTVV.

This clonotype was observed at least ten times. CDR3: CASSLEQGPYNEQFF. The CDR3 DNA reads as TGTGCCAGCAGCTTAGAACAGGGTCCCTACAATGAGCAGTTCTTC. V gene TRBV11-2 combines with J gene TRBJ2-1; D is perhaps TRBD1 (6 bases). This CDR3 is built from 15 residues. Germline CDR1 is SGHAT and CDR2 is FQNNGV. Trimming removed 0 bases at V and 2 bases at J, with 8 bases between.

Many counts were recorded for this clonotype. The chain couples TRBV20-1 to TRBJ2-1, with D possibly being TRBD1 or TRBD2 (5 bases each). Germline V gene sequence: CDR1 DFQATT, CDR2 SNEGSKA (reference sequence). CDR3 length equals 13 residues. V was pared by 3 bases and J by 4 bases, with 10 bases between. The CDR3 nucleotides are TGCAGTGCTAGCGGGGACCTGTACAATGAGCAGTTCTTC. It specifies CSASGDLYNEQFF.

The CDR3 loop reads CSAKTASGANVLTF. The CDR3, as DNA: TGCAGTGCTAAGACTGCGTCTGGGGCCAACGTCCTGACTTTC. This sequence joins TRBV20-1 and TRBJ2-6; the D is unclear. CDR1 and CDR2 from the germline V gene are DFQATT and SNEGSKA (reference sequence). The CDR3 is 14 residues long. Trimming removed 4 bases at V and 1 base at J, with 8 bases between.

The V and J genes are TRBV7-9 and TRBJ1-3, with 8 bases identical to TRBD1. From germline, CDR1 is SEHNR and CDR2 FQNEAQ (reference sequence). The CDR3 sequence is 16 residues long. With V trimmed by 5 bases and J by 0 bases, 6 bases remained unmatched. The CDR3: CASSPWTGISGNTIYF. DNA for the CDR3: TGTGCCAGCAGCCCCTGGACAGGGATCTCTGGAAACACCATATATTTT.

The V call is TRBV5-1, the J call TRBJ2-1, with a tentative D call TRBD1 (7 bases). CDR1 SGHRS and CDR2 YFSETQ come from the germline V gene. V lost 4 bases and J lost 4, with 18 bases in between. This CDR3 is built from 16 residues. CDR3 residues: CASSRGGGNLYNEQFF. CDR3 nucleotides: TGCGCCAGCAGCCGAGGGGGCGGGAACTTATACAATGAGCAGTTCTTC.

The CDR3 protein is CASSLARDENIQYF. The DNA for the CDR3 is TGTGCCAGCAGTTTAGCGAGGGACGAAAACATTCAGTACTTC. The chain has TRBV12-3 or TRBV12-4 and TRBJ2-4; tentatively, D is TRBD1 or TRBD2 (5 bases each). The V end lost 0 bases, the J end lost 5 bases, and 8 bases lay between the germline ends. The CDR3 loop spans 14 amino acids.

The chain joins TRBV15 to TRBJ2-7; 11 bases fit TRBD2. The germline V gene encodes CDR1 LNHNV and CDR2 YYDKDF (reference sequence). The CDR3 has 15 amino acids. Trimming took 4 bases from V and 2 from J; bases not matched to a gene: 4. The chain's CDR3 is CATSTTSGGPYEQYV. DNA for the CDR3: TGTGCCACCAGCACCACTAGCGGGGGCCCCTACGAGCAGTACGTC.

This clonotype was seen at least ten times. CDR3 nucleotide sequence: TGTGCCAGCAGCGTGGTAGCGGGGGGGCGATCCGGGGAGCTGTTTTTT. Translated, it gives CASSVVAGGRSGELFF. The genes are TRBV9 and TRBJ2-2; the match to TRBD2 covers 11 bases. Per germline, CDR1 SGDLS and CDR2 YYNGEE. This CDR3 comprises 16 residues. J was trimmed by 6 bases and V by 2 bases; bases with no gene match: 6.

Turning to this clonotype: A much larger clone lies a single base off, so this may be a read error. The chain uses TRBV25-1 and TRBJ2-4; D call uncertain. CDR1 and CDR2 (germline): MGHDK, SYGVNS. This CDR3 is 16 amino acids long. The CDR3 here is CASSVEEQAAKNTQYF. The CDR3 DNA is TGTGCCAGCAGTGTAGAGGAGCAGGCGGCCAAAAACACTCAGTACTTC.